This T cell receptor (beta chain) was found in a study of control samples from healthy donors and cancer patients. Clones were sequenced by immunoSEQ multiplex PCR, and TCRdb holds only the in-frame ones, with some missing. The sample lists about 120,000 clones, around 92% occurring once. The germline gives CDR1 LNHDA, CDR2 SQIVND (reference sequence). The CDR3 contains 15 residues. After removal of 5 bases from V and 6 bases from J, the junction contained 9 bases not matched to a gene. The chain is built from TRBV19 and TRBJ1-1; 10 nucleotides line up with TRBD1. This receptor was taken from a man between 50 and 59 years old in good health. The sample comprised blood. CDR3 nucleotides: TGTGCCAGTAGTCCTCAGGACAGGGGGGTCGCTGAAGCTTTCTTT. It encodes CASSPQDRGVAEAFF.